Each of the 25 T cell receptor beta chains below was sequenced from the same sample in a study of T cell clusters in autoimmune cytopenias. Roughly 38,000 genome equivalents of blood DNA were amplified for TRB. One tube held mixed TRB-A and TRB-B primer pools for touch-down PCR. TCRdb reprocessed the multiplex PCR reads and keeps a single row for each CDR3 protein, giving no DNA. This repertoire includes approximately 15,000 distinct CDR3 sequences. What was sequenced was peripheral blood. These receptor sequences come from a human donor with an autoimmune cytopenia or autoimmune hepatitis (not recorded which).

The V call is TRBV6-5, the J call TRBJ2-7; no DNA is available, so the TRBD2 call from TCRdb remains unchecked. CDR1 is MNHEY, CDR2 SVGAGI, per germline. The CDR3 is 16 amino acids. The CDR3 loop reads CASRGLAGGSSYEQYF.

The J gene is TRBJ1-3, the V gene TRBV30. Germline CDR1 GTSNPN, CDR2 SVGIG (reference sequence). The CDR3 has 12 amino acids. The CDR3 loop is CAWSVGGYTIYF.

The V gene is TRBV30, the J gene TRBJ2-5; TCRdb designates TRBD1, a call that cannot be tested without DNA. Germline V gene sequence: CDR1 GTSNPN, CDR2 SVGIG (reference sequence). The CDR3 spans 14 residues. Here the CDR3 reads CAWFRPGNQETQYF. Full variable domain (outside the CDR3, taken from reference TRBV30 and TRBJ2-5): SQTIHQWPATLVQPVGSPLSLECTVEGTSNPNLYWYRQAAGRGLQLLFYSVGIGQISSEVPQNLSASRPQDRQFILSSKKLLLSDSGFYLCAWFRPGNQETQYFGPGTRLLVL.

This chain links TRBV11-1 with TRBJ2-7; TCRdb's assignment of TRBD2 cannot be checked, as there is no DNA. Per germline, CDR1 SGHAT and CDR2 FQDESV (reference sequence). The length of the CDR3 is 14 residues. The CDR3 sequence: CASSPQDFAYEQYF.

According to its frequency, this clonotype is medium-sized. The V and J genes are TRBV12-3 or TRBV12-4 and TRBJ2-2. CDR3 length equals 13 residues. The CDR3 is CASSLVGIGELFF.

V and J are TRBV6-1 and TRBJ2-5; TCRdb outputs TRBD2, but without DNA this stays unchecked. This CDR3 has 15 amino acids. The germline gives CDR1 MNHNS, CDR2 SASEGT. The CDR3: CASSEAWGVQETQYF.

The chain is built from TRBV6-5 and TRBJ1-2; without DNA, the TCRdb call of TRBD1 cannot be checked. This CDR3 has 13 residues. Germline lookup yields CDR1 MNHEY and CDR2 SVGAGI. CDR3 residues: CASRPGGGYGYTF.

The gene calls are TRBV12-3 or TRBV12-4 and TRBJ2-2. This CDR3 comprises 14 residues. CDR3 loop: CASSLGRGGGELFF.

This sequence joins TRBV6-5 and TRBJ1-5. Germline V gene lookup returns CDR1 MNHEY and CDR2 SVGAGI. The CDR3 is made up of 14 amino acids. CDR3 loop: CAITAGAGNQPQHF.

The chain recombines TRBV12-3 or TRBV12-4 with TRBJ2-1; with no DNA, the TCRdb D assignment of TRBD1 cannot be verified. CDR3 size: 17 residues. The CDR3 here is CASSPPIARGSYNEQFF.

The chain is built from TRBV7-6 and TRBJ2-1; TCRdb proposes TRBD1, but this gene call is untestable without DNA. The CDR3 loop spans 16 amino acids. Germline lookup yields CDR1 SGHVS and CDR2 FNYEAQ. CDR3 amino acids: CASSLRGGRSYNEQFF.

V gene TRBV6-5 combines with J gene TRBJ2-3. The CDR3 covers 14 residues. Germline assignment: CDR1 MNHEY and CDR2 SVGAGI. This chain's CDR3 is CASSDQAKADTQYF.

The rearrangement links TRBV18 to TRBJ2-5. The CDR3 is made up of 14 amino acids. Germline V gene data show CDR1 as KGHSH and CDR2 as LQKENI. The CDR3 reads CASSPLDSQETQYF.

The chain employs TRBV7-2 and TRBJ2-5. There are 13 residues in the CDR3. Per the germline V gene, CDR1 is SGHTA and CDR2 is FQGNSA. CDR3: CASSLLIQETQYF.

This clonotype is medium-sized by frequency. This chain joins TRBV27 and TRBJ2-3; checking the TCRdb D call of TRBD1 is not possible without DNA. Germline assignment: CDR1 MNHEY and CDR2 SMNVEV (reference sequence). CDR3 size: 17 residues. The CDR3 sequence: CASSTLWGTGGTDTQYF.

This chain connects TRBV6-5 to TRBJ2-1; TCRdb picks TRBD2, but there is no DNA to check that call. CDR1 and CDR2 (germline): MNHEY, SVGAGI. This CDR3 has 15 amino acids. This chain's CDR3 is CASSYSGPGWNEQYF.

The chain links TRBV6-5 to TRBJ2-7; without DNA, the TCRdb call of TRBD1 cannot be checked. Germline CDR1 MNHEY, CDR2 SVGAGI. CDR3 length: 14 amino acids. CDR3 loop: CASSYSGRGSEQYF.

The V and J genes are TRBV30 and TRBJ1-1. In germline, CDR1 is GTSNPN, CDR2 SVGIG (reference sequence). CDR3 length: 13 amino acids. The CDR3 sequence is CAWSLSVNTEAFF.

This clonotype is deemed medium-sized by its frequency. The chain uses TRBV6-4 and TRBJ1-2; the D call from TCRdb, TRBD1, cannot be confirmed without DNA. The CDR3 spans 13 residues. CDR1 is MRHNA, CDR2 SNTAGT, per germline. CDR3 in amino acids: CASSHGGAAGYTF.

The rearrangement joins TRBV7-9 to TRBJ2-1. The CDR3 consists of 15 residues. The V gene's germline CDR1 is SEHNR and CDR2 FQNEAQ (reference sequence). The CDR3 protein is CASSLALMRFGEQFF.

The chain employs TRBV20-1 and TRBJ1-2; the D call from TCRdb, TRBD1, cannot be confirmed without DNA. Germline V CDR1 and CDR2: DFQATT, SNEGSKA (reference sequence). The CDR3 has 16 amino acids. The CDR3 region is CSATTGGSVKNYGYTF.

Judged by frequency, this clonotype is medium-sized. The chain has TRBV15 and TRBJ2-7; TCRdb's D call of TRBD2 is untestable without DNA. The CDR3 runs to 15 residues. CDR1 and CDR2 (germline): LNHNV, YYDKDF (reference sequence). The CDR3 spells CATSREKGLTYEQYF. The entire variable domain, with the rest obtained from reference TRBV15 and TRBJ2-7, is as follows: DAMVIQNPRYQVTQFGKPVTLSCSQTLNHNVMYWYQQKSSQAPKLLFHYYDKDFNNEADTPDNFQSRRPNTSFCFLDIRSPGLGDTAMYLCATSREKGLTYEQYFGPGTRLTVT.

The chain employs TRBV6-5 and TRBJ1-1; TCRdb's D call, TRBD1, is unchecked because there is no DNA. The CDR3 length is 14 residues. Germline V gene sequence: CDR1 MNHEY, CDR2 SVGAGI. CDR3 region: CASSRGSRDTEAFF.

The rearrangement uses TRBV20-1 and TRBJ2-3. Germline V gene data show CDR1 as DFQATT and CDR2 as SNEGSKA (reference sequence). This CDR3 region has 13 residues. The CDR3 loop is CSANEISTDTQYF.

The V call is TRBV18, the J call TRBJ2-7; no DNA is available, so the TRBD1 call from TCRdb remains unchecked. The CDR3 is 15 amino acids. Germline V gene sequence: CDR1 KGHSH, CDR2 LQKENI. This CDR3 reads CASSPGTGLNYEQYF.